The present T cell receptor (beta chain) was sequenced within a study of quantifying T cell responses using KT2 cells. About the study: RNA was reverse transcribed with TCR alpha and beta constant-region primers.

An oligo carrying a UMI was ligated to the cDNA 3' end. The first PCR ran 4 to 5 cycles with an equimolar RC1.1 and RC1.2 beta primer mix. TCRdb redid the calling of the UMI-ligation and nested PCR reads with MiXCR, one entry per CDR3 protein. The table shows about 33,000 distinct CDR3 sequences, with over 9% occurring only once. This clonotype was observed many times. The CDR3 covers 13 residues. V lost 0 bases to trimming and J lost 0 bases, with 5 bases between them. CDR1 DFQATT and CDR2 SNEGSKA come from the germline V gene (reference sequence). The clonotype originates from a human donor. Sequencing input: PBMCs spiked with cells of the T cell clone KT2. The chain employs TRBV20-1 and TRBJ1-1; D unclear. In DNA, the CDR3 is TGCAGTGCTAGAGATAGTCTGAACACTGAAGCTTTCTTT. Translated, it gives CSARDSLNTEAFF.